A single sample is the source of the 31 T cell receptor beta chains below, sequenced in a study of cytomegalovirus exposure and HLA in healthy donors (dated by TCRdb to 2017 to 2019). Library method: the immunoSEQ multiplex PCR assay. In TCRdb, the immuneACCESS table is reduced to in-frame sequences with V and J assigned. These tables do not hold every clone; where another copy was compared, an unresolved V gene accounts for under half, and the others remain unexplained. Within this sample are about 250,000 clones, with roughly 87% of them counted one time only. The top ten constitute about 11% of the sample. Source material: PBMCs. These receptors were collected from a man between 18 and 35 years old in good health and CMV-seropositive.

This clone was observed a single time. The rearrangement joins TRBV18 to TRBJ2-5, with TRBD1 matching over 9 bases. The ends lost 6 bases at V and 1 base at J; junction bases unmatched: 3. This CDR3 is 14 amino acids long. Germline V lookup: CDR1 KGHSH, CDR2 LQKENI. DNA of the CDR3: TGTGCCAGCTCTGGGACAGGGACCCAAGAGACCCAGTACTTC. Its translation is CASSGTGTQETQYF.

This clone was detected a few times. The chain has TRBV5-4 and TRBJ1-1, with D possibly TRBD1 on 6 matching bases. Germline V gene lookup returns CDR1 SGHNT and CDR2 YYREEE (reference sequence). This CDR3 comprises 14 residues. V shed 4 bases and J shed 4 bases, with 14 bases lying between them. The chain's CDR3 is CASSTDSRSTEAFF. CDR3 DNA sequence: TGTGCCAGCAGCACGGACAGCAGGAGCACTGAAGCTTTCTTT.

The V gene is TRBV5-1, the J gene TRBJ1-2; TRBD1 matches at 7 bases. Germline V gives CDR1 SGHRS, CDR2 YFSETQ. J lost 8 bases, V lost 3 bases, and 13 bases had no gene match. There are 15 residues in the CDR3. Here the CDR3 DNA reads TGCGCCAGCAGCTCTTTACAGGGGTCGGGTTTAGGCTACACCTTC. This encodes CASSSLQGSGLGYTF.

The CDR3 bases are TGTGCCAGTAGTACTCGAGCTAACTATGGCTACACCTTC. Its translation: CASSTRANYGYTF. The J gene is TRBJ1-2, the V gene TRBV19; D call uncertain. Germline V lookup: CDR1 LNHDA, CDR2 SQIVND (reference sequence). The V and J ends lost 4 bases and 0 bases respectively, with 6 bases between them. The CDR3 extends over 13 amino acids.

The V and J genes are TRBV27 and TRBJ1-1; 9 positions agree with TRBD1. The CDR3 contains 14 residues. The ends lost 6 bases at V and 4 bases at J; junction bases unmatched: 6. Germline V gene lookup returns CDR1 MNHEY and CDR2 SMNVEV (reference sequence). The CDR3 coding sequence is TGTGCCAGCAGGGTTACAGGGGGCGGCACTGAAGCTTTCTTT. Protein sequence: CASRVTGGGTEAFF.

A single count supports this clone. The CDR3 nucleotides are TGTGCCAGCAGTCCTAACTTGGTGGGGGCCTATGGCTACACCTTC. Residues: CASSPNLVGAYGYTF. The V and J genes are TRBV27 and TRBJ1-2; the D gene is possibly TRBD1 (6 bases). Per germline, CDR1 MNHEY and CDR2 SMNVEV (reference sequence). The CDR3 runs to 15 residues. Trimming stripped 5 bases from V and 4 bases from J, with 17 bases between.

CDR3 region: CASTWTIGYGYTF. CDR3 DNA sequence: TGTGCCAGTACGTGGACAATAGGCTATGGCTACACCTTC. The V gene is TRBV2, the J gene TRBJ1-2; a possible D gene is TRBD1 (5 bases). The V end lost 9 bases, the J end lost 4 bases, and 15 bases lay between the germline ends. Germline V gene lookup returns CDR1 SNHLY and CDR2 FYNNEI. This CDR3 is 13 amino acids long.

This chain uses TRBV18 with TRBJ1-2; TRBD1 aligns across 11 bases. V dropped 3 bases and J dropped 8; count of bases not matched to a gene: 11. The germline V gene has CDR1 KGHSH and CDR2 LQKENI. The CDR3 runs to 16 residues. The CDR3 sequence is CASSPQGGTGGSGYTF. CDR3 nucleotide sequence: TGTGCCAGCTCACCCCAAGGCGGGACAGGGGGAAGCGGCTACACCTTC.

The chain is built from TRBV29-1 and TRBJ2-1, with TRBD2 identical over 11 bases. V trimming: 4 bases; J trimming: 0 bases; junction bases outside the gene matches: 5. The length of the CDR3 is 16 residues. Germline CDR1 and CDR2: SQVTM and ANQGSEA. The CDR3 spells CSVGAGLAASYNEQFF. The CDR3 DNA is TGCAGCGTTGGTGCGGGACTAGCGGCCTCCTACAATGAGCAGTTCTTC.

J is TRBJ1-2 and V is TRBV6-1; D is unclear. Trimming stripped 7 bases from V and 3 bases from J, with 9 bases between. The CDR3 runs 12 residues. Germline V lookup: CDR1 MNHNS, CDR2 SASEGT. The DNA for the CDR3 is TGTGCCAGCAAGACGGAGTACTATGGCTACACCTTC. It encodes CASKTEYYGYTF.

The V and J genes are TRBV6-5 and TRBJ2-5, with D possibly matching TRBD1 (6 bases). Germline-derived CDR1 and CDR2 are MNHEY and SVGAGI. The length of the CDR3 is 16 residues. Trimming took 4 bases from V and 7 from J, leaving 22 bases between them. CDR3 in amino acids: CASSFSGPNRGGTQYF. The CDR3 coding sequence is TGTGCCAGCAGTTTTTCGGGACCAAATAGAGGGGGGACCCAGTACTTC.

This rearrangement joins TRBV27 to TRBJ2-5; D is unresolved. V gave up 0 bases and J gave up 4 bases, with 9 bases separating them. The CDR3 runs 14 residues. CDR1 is MNHEY and CDR2 is SMNVEV in the germline V gene (reference sequence). CDR3 region: CASSLSPSGETQYF. CDR3 DNA sequence: TGTGCCAGCAGTTTATCCCCCAGTGGAGAGACCCAGTACTTC.

J is TRBJ1-5 and V is TRBV5-5; TRBD1 aligns across 7 bases. The CDR3 sequence is 17 residues long. Germline CDR1 is SGHKS and CDR2 is YYEKEE (reference sequence). J gave up 5 bases and V 0 bases, and 11 bases lay outside the gene matches. Here the CDR3 DNA reads TGTGCCAGCAGCTTGGCGGGACAGTATCGTGTTGATCAGCCCCAGCATTTT. Protein product: CASSLAGQYRVDQPQHF.

A note on this clone: The DNA is omitted, as the CDR3 cannot be located on it reliably, and the CDR3 follows TCRdb's listing. The rearrangement links TRBV6-6 to TRBJ2-7. Both ends counted, the CDR3 spans 12 residues. Germline values: CDR1 MNHNY, CDR2 SVGAGI (reference sequence). The CDR3 here is CASRLFGDGIYF.

The chain combines TRBV29-1 with TRBJ2-7; a weak D match, TRBD2 (5 bases). Deletions cut 4 bases from V and 7 bases from J, with 11 bases between. This CDR3 is built from 11 residues. Germline V lookup: CDR1 SQVTM, CDR2 ANQGSEA. The CDR3 loop is CSVGGFEEQYF. The DNA for the CDR3 is TGCAGCGTTGGCGGGTTTGAGGAGCAGTACTTC.

V is TRBV5-1 and J is TRBJ1-5; a weak D match, TRBD1 (6 bases). Germline loops: CDR1 SGHRS, CDR2 YFSETQ. Trimming pared 3 bases from V and 10 bases from J, leaving 11 bases between. The CDR3 length is 12 residues. Here the CDR3 DNA reads TGCGCCAGCAGCTGGGAAGGGGGTCCCCAGCATTTT. Translating it yields CASSWEGGPQHF.

The chain carries TRBV29-1 and TRBJ1-2, with 10 bases aligning to TRBD1. Germline CDR1 reads SQVTM; CDR2 reads ANQGSEA. The CDR3 runs to 14 residues. The V gene end was trimmed by 4 bases and the J gene end by 7 bases; junction bases not matched to a gene: 9. The CDR3 protein is CSVGNGQGGFGYTF. The CDR3, as DNA: TGCAGCGTTGGAAACGGACAGGGGGGGTTTGGCTACACCTTC.

The chain joins TRBV5-4 to TRBJ2-5, with 7 positions matching TRBD1. The J segment lost 5 bases and the V segment lost 4 bases, leaving 8 bases of the junction unmatched. This CDR3 region has 14 residues. CDR1 is SGHNT and CDR2 is YYREEE in the germline V gene (reference sequence). DNA of the CDR3: TGTGCCAGCAGCCCACAGGGGTTGGGGGAGACCCAGTACTTC. Protein sequence: CASSPQGLGETQYF.

V usage is TRBV27 and J usage is TRBJ2-7; D perhaps matches TRBD2 (6 bases). The CDR3 has 13 amino acids. V was clipped by 3 bases and J by 3 bases, with 9 bases between them. CDR1 and CDR2 from the germline V gene are MNHEY and SMNVEV (reference sequence). Written as DNA, the CDR3 is TGTGCCAGCAGTTTTAGCGGCGGCTACGAGCAGTACTTC. It specifies CASSFSGGYEQYF.

The CDR3 spells CASTDSGLGYTF. For the CDR3, the DNA is TGCGCCAGCACTGACAGCGGGCTTGGCTACACCTTC. V and J are TRBV5-1 and TRBJ1-2; D might be TRBD1 (5 bases). The CDR3 runs to 12 residues. Germline loops: CDR1 SGHRS, CDR2 YFSETQ. V was cut by 6 bases and J by 7 bases, with 13 bases left in between.

The rearrangement joins TRBV5-4 to TRBJ2-7; 11 bases are shared with TRBD2. Per the germline V gene, CDR1 is SGHNT and CDR2 is YYREEE (reference sequence). The V gene end was trimmed by 3 bases and the J gene end by 4 bases; junction bases not matched to a gene: 9. This CDR3 spans 16 amino acids. Here the CDR3 reads CASSSDAGLAVYEQYF. The CDR3 DNA reads as TGTGCCAGCAGCTCAGACGCGGGACTAGCGGTTTACGAGCAGTACTTC.

The chain recombines TRBV21-1 with TRBJ2-1; the table's D call, TRBD2, has no DNA check behind it. TRBV21-1 is marked as a pseudogene. This CDR3 is 15 amino acids long. The CDR3 here is CASSKGLVNYNEQFF. The CDR3 coding sequence is TGTGCCAGCAGCAAAGGACTAGTAAACTACAATGAGCAGTTCTTC.

This rearrangement joins TRBV25-1 to TRBJ1-1, with D hard to call. Between the trimmed V and J ends, which lost 6 bases and 0 bases, there was a span of 8 bases. The CDR3 extends over 13 amino acids. CDR1 MGHDK and CDR2 SYGVNS come from the germline V gene. CDR3 protein: CASRANLNTEAFF. CDR3 bases: TGTGCCAGCAGGGCTAATTTGAACACTGAAGCTTTCTTT.

The chain recombines TRBV27 with TRBJ2-7, with 8 bases that match TRBD1. Germline assignment: CDR1 MNHEY and CDR2 SMNVEV (reference sequence). Trimming cost V 0 bases and J 6 bases; bases outside gene matches: 7. The CDR3 is 15 residues long. In DNA form, the CDR3 reads TGTGCCAGCAGTTTATCTGGTCAGGGGGCTGGCGAGCAGTACTTC. Amino acid sequence: CASSLSGQGAGEQYF.

This rearrangement joins TRBV6-5 to TRBJ2-3; tentative D call: TRBD2 (5 bases). Between the trimmed V and J ends, which lost 3 bases and 3 bases, there was a span of 13 bases. This CDR3 contains 15 residues. Per germline, CDR1 MNHEY and CDR2 SVGAGI. In nucleotides, the CDR3 is TGTGCCAGCAGTTATGGGGTAGCGTTAACAGATACGCAGTATTTT. It translates to CASSYGVALTDTQYF.

This rearrangement joins TRBV30 to TRBJ2-1, with D perhaps matching TRBD1 (6 bases). This CDR3 has 12 amino acids. CDR1 and CDR2 (germline): GTSNPN, SVGIG (reference sequence). V lost 3 bases, J lost 5 bases, and 8 bases lay in between. The CDR3 region has the DNA TGTGCCTGGAGACGGACAGACAATGAGCAGTTCTTC. Translating gives CAWRRTDNEQFF.

The chain joins TRBV27 to TRBJ2-1; 9 bases fit TRBD2. V lost 3 bases to trimming and J lost 7 bases; unmatched junction nucleotides: 7. The germline gives CDR1 MNHEY, CDR2 SMNVEV (reference sequence). The CDR3 loop spans 15 amino acids. The CDR3 region is CASSFLAGEANEQFF. The CDR3 DNA sequence: TGTGCCAGCAGTTTCTTAGCGGGAGAAGCAAATGAGCAGTTCTTC.

The CDR3 sequence: CASSQATAYNEKLFF. As DNA, the CDR3 is TGCGCCAGCAGCCAAGCGACGGCGTATAATGAAAAACTGTTTTTT. The V gene is TRBV4-1, the J gene TRBJ1-4; D gene ambiguous. Germline V gives CDR1 MGHRA, CDR2 YSYEKL. CDR3 length: 15 residues. Trimming took 1 base from V and 4 from J, leaving 10 bases between them.

The chain has TRBV5-4 and TRBJ2-2; D might be TRBD1 or TRBD2, each matching 5 bases. The CDR3 length is 17 residues. From germline, CDR1 is SGHNT and CDR2 YYREEE (reference sequence). The germline V and J ends were trimmed by 0 bases and 6 bases, with 18 bases remaining between them. The CDR3 coding sequence is TGTGCCAGCAGCTTGGTCGGGACCTCGCGGCGGGCCGGGGAGCTGTTTTTT. Protein: CASSLVGTSRRAGELFF.

The genes are TRBV7-9 and TRBJ2-1, with TRBD1 matching 7 bases. V was clipped by 2 bases and J by 4 bases; unmatched bases: 5. This CDR3 region has 15 residues. Germline V CDR1 and CDR2: SEHNR, FQNEAQ (reference sequence). Written as DNA, the CDR3 is TGTGCCAGCAGCTTAACGGGACAGCTTTACAATGAGCAGTTCTTC. It is translated as CASSLTGQLYNEQFF.

This clone has only one observation. The chain employs TRBV2 and TRBJ1-4; D may be TRBD1 (5 bases). V dropped 5 bases and J dropped 2 bases, with 9 bases sitting between them. Germline CDR1 SNHLY, CDR2 FYNNEI. There are 14 residues in the CDR3. In nucleotides, the CDR3 is TGTGCCAGCAGTTGGTCAGGGACTAATGAAAAACTGTTTTTT. The encoded protein is CASSWSGTNEKLFF.